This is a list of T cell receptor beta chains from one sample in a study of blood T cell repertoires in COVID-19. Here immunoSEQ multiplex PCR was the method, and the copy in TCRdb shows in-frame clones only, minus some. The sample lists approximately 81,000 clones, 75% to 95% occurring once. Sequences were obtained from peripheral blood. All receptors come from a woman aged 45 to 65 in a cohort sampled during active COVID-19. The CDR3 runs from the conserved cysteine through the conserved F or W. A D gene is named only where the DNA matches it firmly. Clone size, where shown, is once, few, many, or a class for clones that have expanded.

CASSLRAGQSGETQYF	TGTGCCAGCAGCTTAAGGGCGGGGCAGTCAGGAGAGACCCAGTACTTC	.	.	TRBV7-8	TRBJ2-5
CASRRDLVHEQYF	TGTGCCAGCAGGCGGGACCTGGTCCACGAGCAGTACTTC	.	.	TRBV28	TRBJ2-7
CASSLRGSRGHEQYF	TGTGCCAGCAGTTTACGGGGGAGCCGTGGCCACGAGCAGTACTTC	.	.	TRBV28	TRBJ2-7
CASSQGTGGIDTQYF	TGTGCCAGCAGCCAAGGGACGGGGGGGATAGATACGCAGTATTTT	.	TRBD2	TRBV4-2	TRBJ2-3
CASSLNSGFVNSPLHF	TGTGCCAGCAGTTTAAATTCAGGTTTTGTTAATTCACCCCTCCACTTT	.	.	TRBV27	TRBJ1-6
CASSIGDRTTQPQHF	TGTGCCAGTAGTATAGGGGACAGGACAACTCAGCCCCAGCATTTT	.	TRBD1	TRBV19	TRBJ1-5
CASSAPGRAYGYTF	TGTGCCAGCAGCGCCCCGGGGAGGGCCTATGGCTACACCTTC	once	.	TRBV9	TRBJ1-2
CASSQDTPRQGIPNGYTF	TGCGCCAGCAGCCAAGATACCCCTCGCCAGGGAATACCCAATGGCTACACCTTC	.	.	TRBV4-1	TRBJ1-2
CASTLGTSDVFKQYF	TGTGCCAGCACACTCGGGACTAGCGATGTCTTCAAGCAGTACTTC	few	TRBD2	TRBV6-6	TRBJ2-7
CASSETGQVYEQYF	TGTGCCAGCAGTGAGACGGGACAGGTCTACGAGCAGTACTTC	.	TRBD1	TRBV2	TRBJ2-7
CASSSSGTGTYEQYF	TGTGCCAGTAGTTCCTCCGGGACAGGGACCTACGAGCAGTACTTC	.	TRBD1	TRBV19	TRBJ2-7
CASSLLGLPETQYF	TGTGCCAGCAGCTTACTGGGACTTCCAGAGACCCAGTACTTC	.	.	TRBV5-6	TRBJ2-5
CASSFGTGGLETQYF	TGTGCCAGCAGCTTCGGGACAGGGGGCTTAGAGACCCAGTACTTC	.	TRBD1	TRBV7-9	TRBJ2-5
CASSAGTGRNQPQHF	TGCGCCAGCAGCGCCGGGACAGGGAGAAATCAGCCCCAGCATTTT	.	TRBD1	TRBV5-1	TRBJ1-5
CASSQYRDRGHSCNQPQHF	TGTGCCAGCAGCCAATACCGGGACAGGGGCCACTCTTGCAATCAGCCCCAGCATTTT	.	TRBD1	TRBV14	TRBJ1-5
CATSSAGRTGELFF	TGTGCCACCAGTTCAGCAGGGCGGACCGGGGAGCTGTTTTTT	.	.	TRBV24-1	TRBJ2-2
CASSPPADTEAFF	TGTGCCAGCTCACCACCGGCGGACACTGAAGCTTTCTTT	.	.	TRBV18	TRBJ1-1
CASSVLGQGINEQYF	TGCGCCAGCAGCGTACTGGGACAGGGTATTAACGAGCAGTACTTC	.	TRBD1	TRBV5-1	TRBJ2-7
CASSLEGWATSQYF	TGTGCCAGCAGCTTAGAGGGCTGGGCTACGAGCCAGTACTTC	.	.	TRBV11-3	TRBJ2-7
CASSFGSGDDEQFF	TGTGCCAGCAGTTTCGGGTCAGGGGATGATGAGCAGTTCTTC	.	.	TRBV27	TRBJ2-1
CASSLALAGGPLGATGELFF	TGCGCCAGCAGCTTGGCCTTAGCGGGGGGCCCCCTGGGAGCCACCGGGGAGCTGTTTTTT	.	TRBD2	TRBV5-1	TRBJ2-2
CASSVRGTTDTQYF	TGTGCCAGCAGCGTTCGGGGGACCACAGATACGCAGTATTTT	once	.	TRBV9	TRBJ2-3
CASSPGHNYGYTF	TGTGCCAGCTCACCAGGACATAACTATGGCTACACCTTC	.	.	TRBV18	TRBJ1-2
CASNSGQMNFLDTEAFF	TGTGCCAGCAACTCGGGACAGATGAATTTTTTGGACACTGAAGCTTTCTTT	.	TRBD1	TRBV13	TRBJ1-1
CASSLAFGGVTEAFF	TGTGCCAGCAGCTTAGCGTTCGGGGGGGTCACTGAAGCTTTCTTT	.	.	TRBV7-2	TRBJ1-1
CASSSGGAYNEQFF	TGTGCCAGCAGTTCAGGGGGCGCGTACAATGAGCAGTTCTTC	.	TRBD1	TRBV6-5	TRBJ2-1
CASSLEQFGGPLHF	TGCGCCAGCAGCTTGGAACAGTTCGGGGGACCCCTCCACTTT	.	.	TRBV5-1	TRBJ1-6
CATSRDWTVPGTDTQYF	TGTGCCACCAGCAGAGATTGGACTGTCCCTGGCACAGATACGCAGTATTTT	.	.	TRBV15	TRBJ2-3
CASSREGLAGGRNEQFF	TGTGCCAGCAGCCGGGAAGGGCTAGCGGGAGGGAGAAATGAGCAGTTCTTC	.	TRBD2	TRBV7-3	TRBJ2-1
CASSPTGTANTEAFF	TGTGCCAGCAGTCCTACCGGGACAGCAAACACTGAAGCTTTCTTT	once	TRBD1	TRBV28	TRBJ1-1
CASSEFLAGDNEQFF	TGTGCCAGCAGTGAGTTTCTAGCGGGGGACAATGAGCAGTTCTTC	once	TRBD2	TRBV2	TRBJ2-1
CASSPGTGFSYEQYF	TGTGCCAGTAGTCCCGGGACAGGGTTTTCCTACGAGCAGTACTTC	few	TRBD1	TRBV19	TRBJ2-7
CASSVAAGQGVYGYTF	TGTGCCAGCAGCGTAGCCGCGGGACAGGGAGTCTATGGCTACACCTTC	.	TRBD1	TRBV9	TRBJ1-2
CASQSGVLAYTQYF	TGTGCCAGTCAGTCCGGAGTTTTGGCGTATACGCAGTATTTT	.	.	TRBV28	TRBJ2-3
CASSLGQGLDTQYF	TGCGCCAGCAGCCTGGGACAGGGGTTAGATACGCAGTATTTT	.	TRBD1	TRBV5-1	TRBJ2-3
CASSDQGTATGELFF	TGTGCCAGCAGTGACCAAGGGACAGCCACCGGGGAGCTGTTTTTT	.	TRBD1	TRBV6-1	TRBJ2-2
CASSPGGSGSYNEQFF	TGTGCCAGCAGTCCTGGGGGGAGTGGCTCCTACAATGAGCAGTTCTTC	.	.	TRBV7-2	TRBJ2-1
CASSYSPGLDPQF	TGTGCCAGCAGTTACTCACCGGGACTAGACCCTCAATTT	.	TRBD2	TRBV6-5	TRBJ2-3
CASSQGRGDYGYTF	TGTGCCAGTAGCCAGGGGAGAGGCGACTATGGCTACACCTTC	.	.	TRBV19	TRBJ1-2
CASSPLEGSEQFF	TGTGCCAGCTCACCGCTAGAGGGATCTGAGCAGTTCTTC	.	.	TRBV18	TRBJ2-1
CASSLVTGRAIYNEQFF	TGTGCCAGCAGCTTAGTTACCGGGAGGGCTATCTACAATGAGCAGTTCTTC	.	TRBD2	TRBV11-2	TRBJ2-1
CASSGRDRQTEAFF	TGTGCCAGCAGTGGCCGGGACAGACAAACTGAAGCTTTCTTT	.	TRBD1	TRBV6-6	TRBJ1-1
CASSFVGRSYEQYF	TGTGCCAGCAGTTTCGTTGGCCGATCCTACGAGCAGTACTTC	once	.	TRBV28	TRBJ2-7
CASSEAWGMNTEAFF	TGTGCCAGCAGTGAAGCTTGGGGCATGAACACTGAAGCTTTCTTT	.	.	TRBV6-1	TRBJ1-1
CASSLDRGSGNEQFF	TGTGCCAGCAGCTTAGATAGGGGGTCGGGTAATGAGCAGTTCTTC	.	.	TRBV11-3	TRBJ2-1
CASSLEQGNEQFF	TGCGCCAGCAGCTTGGAACAGGGCAATGAGCAGTTCTTC	.	.	TRBV5-1	TRBJ2-1
CASGTQRGRGEQFF	TGTGCTAGTGGTACTCAGCGAGGGAGGGGTGAGCAGTTCTTC	.	TRBD2	TRBV12-5	TRBJ2-1